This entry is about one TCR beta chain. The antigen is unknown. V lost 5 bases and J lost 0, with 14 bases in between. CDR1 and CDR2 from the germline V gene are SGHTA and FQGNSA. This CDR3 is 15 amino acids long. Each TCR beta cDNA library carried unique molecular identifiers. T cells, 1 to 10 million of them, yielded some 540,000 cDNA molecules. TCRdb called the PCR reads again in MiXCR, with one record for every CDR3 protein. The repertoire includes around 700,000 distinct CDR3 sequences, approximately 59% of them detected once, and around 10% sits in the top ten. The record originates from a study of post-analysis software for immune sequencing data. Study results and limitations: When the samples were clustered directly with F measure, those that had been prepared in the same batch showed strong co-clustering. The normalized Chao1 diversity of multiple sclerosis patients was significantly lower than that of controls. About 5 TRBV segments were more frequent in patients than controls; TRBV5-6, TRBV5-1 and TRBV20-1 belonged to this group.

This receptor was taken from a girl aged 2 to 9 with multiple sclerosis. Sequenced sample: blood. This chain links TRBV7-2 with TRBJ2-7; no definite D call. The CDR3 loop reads CASSQLNTASYEQYF. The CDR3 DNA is TGTGCCAGCAGCCAGCTTAATACAGCCTCCTACGAGCAGTACTTC.